These T cell receptor beta chains were read from a single sample in a study of T-cell reconstitution after alpha-beta-depleted transplantation in children. TCRdb recomputed calls from the PCR reads with MiXCR, one row per CDR3 protein. The data show just under 350,000 distinct CDR3 sequences, about 17% seen once. Sequenced here: PBMCs, mostly from graft donor cells, sampled 360 days after TCRalphabeta/CD19-depleted stem cell transplant. These receptors were collected from a male patient between 2 and 10 years old who had a stem cell transplant for acute lymphoblastic leukemia, so the T cells may come from the graft donor. CDR3s include the opening cysteine and the closing phenylalanine or tryptophan. The D gene is left open where the match is weak. Part of the rows lack a size; the others show once, few, many or a class for expanded clones.

TRBJ2-3,.,TRBV29-1,.,CSVELWDESTDTQYF,TGCAGCGTTGAGCTGTGGGACGAGAGCACAGATACGCAGTATTTT
TRBJ1-1,.,TRBV7-9,TRBD1,CASSFRDSRSTEAFF,TGTGCCAGCAGCTTTAGGGACAGTCGGAGTACTGAAGCTTTCTTT
TRBJ2-2,.,TRBV12-3/TRBV12-4,.,CATSPGANTGELFF,TGTGCCACCTCTCCGGGGGCGAACACCGGGGAGCTGTTTTTT
TRBJ2-1,once,TRBV5-1,TRBD2,CASSTLTSGANEQFF,TGCGCCAGCAGCACACTGACTAGCGGGGCGAATGAGCAGTTCTTC
TRBJ1-2,.,TRBV29-1,TRBD1,CSVFPGQNKRYTF,TGCAGCGTCTTTCCGGGACAGAACAAGCGCTACACCTTC
TRBJ2-4,.,TRBV12-3/TRBV12-4,TRBD1,CASSPDRGVKNIQYF,TGTGCCAGCAGCCCCGACAGGGGAGTAAAAAACATTCAGTACTTC
TRBJ2-6,few,TRBV18,.,CASSPRQGDLSGANVLTF,TGTGCCAGCTCACCTCGACAAGGGGATTTGAGCGGGGCCAACGTCCTGACTTTC
TRBJ2-2,few,TRBV15,.,CATSGRKAGELFF,TGTGCCACCAGCGGTAGAAAAGCCGGGGAGCTGTTTTTT
TRBJ2-1,many,TRBV5-1,.,CASSLGGNEQFF,TGCGCCAGCAGCTTGGGAGGGAATGAGCAGTTCTTC
TRBJ1-5,.,TRBV18,.,CASSPGGDRPQHF,TGTGCCAGCTCACCTGGGGGGGATCGGCCCCAGCATTTT
TRBJ2-7,.,TRBV10-3,TRBD1,CAISDPDRDGQHYEQYF,TGTGCCATCAGTGACCCCGACAGGGACGGACAACACTACGAGCAGTACTTC
TRBJ2-4,.,TRBV28,TRBD1,CASIGDRGLDIQYF,TGTGCCAGCATCGGGGACAGGGGTCTCGACATTCAGTACTTC
TRBJ2-7,few,TRBV7-2,.,CASSLALGGQYEQYF,TGTGCCAGCAGCTTAGCGCTGGGAGGACAGTACGAGCAGTACTTC
TRBJ2-3,.,TRBV20-1,.,CSAPNREIGTDTQYF,TGCAGTGCGCCTAACAGGGAGATCGGCACAGATACGCAGTATTTT
TRBJ2-5,many,TRBV7-8,.,CASSLRRRGTQYF,TGTGCCAGCAGCCTAAGGCGGCGTGGGACCCAGTACTTC
TRBJ2-5,many,TRBV7-9,.,CASSQKGGQLETQYF,TGTGCCAGCAGCCAAAAAGGAGGACAGTTAGAGACCCAGTACTTC
TRBJ2-3,.,TRBV19,TRBD1,CASTVSPTGAGDTDTQYF,TGTGCCAGTACCGTATCTCCTACAGGGGCCGGTGATACAGATACGCAGTATTTT
TRBJ2-5,many,TRBV12-3/TRBV12-4,TRBD2,CASSSGGETQYF,TGTGCCAGCAGTTCCGGGGGGGAGACCCAGTACTTC
TRBJ1-2,.,TRBV6-6,.,CASRFIRQVDYGYTF,TGTGCCAGCAGGTTTATTAGACAGGTCGACTATGGCTACACCTTC
TRBJ1-1,.,TRBV7-2,TRBD1,CASSPDRGLKAFF,TGTGCCAGCAGCCCAGACAGGGGCTTGAAGGCTTTCTTT
TRBJ1-2,.,TRBV4-1,.,CASSQEGQGSLYGYTF,TGCGCCAGCAGCCAAGAAGGGCAGGGGAGCCTCTATGGCTACACCTTC
TRBJ2-2,few,TRBV4-3,.,CASSQQTRGRGTGELFF,TGCGCCAGCAGCCAACAAACCCGAGGCCGAGGCACCGGGGAGCTGTTTTTT
TRBJ2-3,few,TRBV10-3,.,CAISDGASKSSDTQYF,TGTGCCATCAGTGACGGCGCCTCAAAGTCCTCAGATACGCAGTATTTT
TRBJ1-5,.,TRBV24-1,.,CATGGPQGDQPQHF,TGTGCCACCGGGGGCCCCCAGGGAGATCAGCCCCAGCATTTT
TRBJ1-1,few,TRBV28,.,CASSLGGGGPTEAFF,TGTGCCAGCAGTTTAGGGGGAGGGGGACCCACTGAAGCTTTCTTT
TRBJ2-1,.,TRBV6-2/TRBV6-3,.,CASSYSRSNEQFF,TGTGCCAGCAGTTACTCGAGAAGCAATGAGCAGTTCTTC
TRBJ2-4,few,TRBV5-6,.,CASSLVTRALAKNIQYF,TGTGCCAGCAGCTTGGTAACCAGGGCTCTAGCCAAAAACATTCAGTACTTC
TRBJ2-5,few,TRBV10-3,.,CAIASGAGGETQYF,TGTGCCATCGCCTCCGGGGCAGGCGGGGAGACCCAGTACTTC
TRBJ2-1,many,TRBV5-6,.,CASTTGFLSYNEQFF,TGTGCCAGCACGACCGGGTTTCTCTCCTACAATGAGCAGTTCTTC
TRBJ2-1,.,TRBV12-3/TRBV12-4,TRBD2,CASSLRGLAGGLLNEQFF,TGTGCCAGCAGTTTACGGGGACTAGCGGGAGGCTTACTCAATGAGCAGTTCTTC
TRBJ1-6,.,TRBV12-3/TRBV12-4,.,CASSSTGPNSPLHF,TGTGCCAGCAGCTCCACAGGGCCCAATTCACCCCTCCACTTT
TRBJ2-7,.,TRBV28,.,CASSFVAIRRGAYEQYF,TGTGCCAGCAGTTTTGTGGCAATCCGCCGGGGCGCCTACGAGCAGTACTTC
TRBJ2-4,.,TRBV4-1,.,CASRPVGAKDIQYF,TGCGCCAGCAGACCCGTAGGTGCGAAGGACATTCAGTACTTC
TRBJ2-2,few,TRBV4-3,.,CASSQESPVPEELFF,TGCGCCAGCAGCCAAGAATCTCCCGTCCCAGAGGAGCTGTTTTTT
TRBJ2-5,many,TRBV5-1,.,CASSLGTTYQETQYF,TGCGCCAGCAGCCTCGGGACAACGTACCAAGAGACCCAGTACTTC
TRBJ2-1,few,TRBV9,.,CASSAGRSSYNEQFF,TGTGCCAGCAGCGCGGGACGGAGCTCCTACAATGAGCAGTTCTTC
TRBJ2-3,many,TRBV7-6,.,CASSWSRGYYPTDTQYF,TGTGCCAGCAGCTGGTCGAGGGGGTACTACCCCACAGATACGCAGTATTTT
TRBJ2-3,many,TRBV12-3/TRBV12-4,.,CASGFLLSARVGVGADTQYF,TGTGCCAGCGGATTCCTGCTCTCCGCTAGGGTGGGGGTCGGTGCAGATACGCAGTATTTT
TRBJ2-3,many,TRBV29-1,.,CSVEGSPTQFTQYF,TGCAGCGTTGAAGGAAGTCCCACACAGTTTACGCAGTATTTT
TRBJ1-5,once,TRBV28,TRBD1,CASKLGQGANQPQHF,TGTGCCAGCAAACTAGGACAGGGGGCCAATCAGCCCCAGCATTTT
TRBJ1-1,.,TRBV28,.,CASSFPGPEAFF,TGTGCCAGCAGTTTCCCGGGCCCTGAAGCTTTCTTT
TRBJ2-5,.,TRBV11-2,TRBD2,CASSLGGTRNSGRKTQYF,TGTGCCAGCAGCTTAGGTGGGACAAGAAATAGCGGGAGAAAGACCCAGTACTTC
TRBJ2-2,many,TRBV7-9,TRBD2,CASSLAGGPIGELFF,TGTGCCAGCAGCTTAGCGGGAGGGCCGATCGGGGAGCTGTTTTTT
TRBJ2-2,few,TRBV12-3/TRBV12-4,TRBD2,CASSPGREGRFGELFF,TGTGCCAGCAGTCCCGGCCGGGAGGGCCGGTTCGGGGAGCTGTTTTTT
TRBJ2-2,few,TRBV5-4,TRBD2,CASSPGLANTGELFF,TGTGCCAGCAGCCCGGGACTAGCGAACACCGGGGAGCTGTTTTTT
TRBJ2-5,.,TRBV5-1,.,CASGNVQETQYF,TGCGCCAGCGGAAATGTCCAAGAGACCCAGTACTTC
TRBJ2-3,few,TRBV11-2,.,CASSLERAGRWDTDTQYF,TGTGCCAGCAGCTTAGAAAGGGCGGGACGGTGGGACACAGATACGCAGTATTTT
TRBJ2-7,.,TRBV28,.,CASSLWVRGANEQYF,TGTGCCAGCAGTTTATGGGTTCGGGGGGCAAACGAGCAGTACTTC
TRBJ2-1,many,TRBV24-1,.,CATTGTGGRYNEQFF,TGTGCCACCACCGGGACCGGAGGCCGGTACAATGAGCAGTTCTTC
TRBJ2-5,.,TRBV6-5,.,CASSYQGNGETQYF,TGTGCCAGCAGTTACCAGGGTAATGGAGAGACCCAGTACTTC
TRBJ1-2,few,TRBV3-1,TRBD1,CASSHRSRDRRNGYTF,TGTGCCAGCAGCCACCGATCTCGGGACAGACGGAATGGCTACACCTTC
TRBJ2-2,.,TRBV19,.,CASRPGHGNTGELFF,TGTGCCAGTAGACCAGGACACGGAAACACCGGGGAGCTGTTTTTT
TRBJ2-7,many,TRBV20-1,TRBD2,CSARVGKGLASYEQYF,TGCAGTGCTAGAGTCGGGAAGGGACTAGCCTCCTACGAGCAGTACTTC
TRBJ2-3,few,TRBV5-1,TRBD1,CASNPGQGTDTQYF,TGCGCCAGCAACCCGGGACAGGGGACAGATACGCAGTATTTT
TRBJ2-2,.,TRBV4-3,.,CASSQDRSNTGELFF,TGCGCCAGCAGCCAAGACAGGTCGAACACCGGGGAGCTGTTTTTT
TRBJ2-1,many,TRBV7-9,.,CASSLVGFNEQFF,TGTGCCAGCAGCTTAGTGGGTTTCAATGAGCAGTTCTTC
TRBJ2-5,.,TRBV5-1,.,CASSLGGLRAPGETQYF,TGCGCCAGCAGCTTGGGAGGCCTGCGAGCCCCCGGAGAGACCCAGTACTTC
TRBJ2-1,.,TRBV4-3,.,CASSQGRRNEQFF,TGCGCCAGCAGCCAAGGGAGGCGCAATGAGCAGTTCTTC
TRBJ1-2,few,TRBV9,.,CASSNPGDGYTF,TGTGCCAGCAGCAATCCGGGGGATGGCTACACCTTC
TRBJ1-5,few,TRBV12-3/TRBV12-4,.,CASGPTGNSNQPQHF,TGTGCCAGCGGCCCGACGGGGAATAGCAATCAGCCCCAGCATTTT